These 29 T cell receptor beta chains originate from one sample sequenced in a study of T cells in women clearing cervical HPV infection. Produced via immunoSEQ multiplex PCR; TCRdb's table is partial and in-frame only. This sample carries around 25,000 clones, with 5.4% going to the ten biggest clones. The sequencing sample was made of blood buffy coat. The receptors shown here come from a woman between 18 and 69 years old with a cervical HPV16 infection that either progressed to CIN3+ or cleared (not recorded which).

A note on this clone: Sequencing ends 3 residues short of the CDR3 end; the germline J gene provides the rest. This chain uses TRBV18 with TRBJ2-1, with D possibly matching TRBD2 (6 bases). Germline V gene data show CDR1 as KGHSH and CDR2 as LQKENI. The CDR3 is 16 amino acids. V gave up 0 bases and J gave up 4 bases, with 13 bases separating them. The sequenced CDR3 bases are TGTGCCAGCTCACCACCCGGGGGAAACCCTTACAATGAG. Translation gives CASSPPGGNPYNE. The whole CDR3 reads CASSPPGGNPYNEQFF.

Concerning this clone: The read is 3 residues too short to cover the CDR3 end, so that end is filled in from the germline J gene. The V gene is TRBV19, the J gene TRBJ1-1, with D possibly being TRBD1 (6 bases). Germline-derived CDR1 and CDR2 are LNHDA and SQIVND (reference sequence). CDR3 length equals 14 residues. Incomplete CDR3 DNA: TGTGCCAGTAGTATAACAGGGTCCTACAATGAG. Amino acids: CASSITGSYNE. The whole CDR3 sequence reads CASSITGSYNEAFF.

Points on this clone: The CDR3 end is not reached by the read, which stops 3 residues before it; the germline J gene fills it in. V and J are TRBV5-6 and TRBJ2-7, with D perhaps TRBD2 (6 bases). Trimming left V 0 bases short and J 6 bases short, with 7 bases between. CDR3 size: 12 residues. Per germline, CDR1 SGHDT and CDR2 YYEEEE. The CDR3 protein is CASSLGRAEQYF. Incomplete CDR3 DNA: TGTGCCAGCAGCTTGGGGAGGGCCGAG. Complete variable domain (other parts from reference TRBV5-6 and TRBJ2-7): DAGVTQSPTHLIKTRGQQVTLRCSPKSGHDTVSWYQQALGQGPQFIFQYYEEEERQRGNFPDRFSGHQFPNYSSELNVNALLLGDSALYLCASSLGRAEQYFGPGTRLTVT.

A note on this clone: Sequencing ends 3 residues short of the CDR3 end; the germline J gene provides the rest. The chain links TRBV11-2 to TRBJ2-7; 9 positions match TRBD1. V gave up 5 bases and J gave up 6 bases; unmatched junction bases: 8. Germline V gene sequence: CDR1 SGHAT, CDR2 FQNNGV. There are 14 residues in the CDR3. The CDR3 sequence: CASSPGTGMSEQYF. Partial CDR3 DNA: TGTGCCAGCAGCCCCGGGACAGGGATGAGCGAG.

Turning to this clone: The read halts 3 residues ahead of the CDR3 end, with the missing end drawn from the germline J gene. V is TRBV6-1 and J is TRBJ1-2; D remains unclear. Germline values: CDR1 MNHNS, CDR2 SASEGT. The CDR3 has 16 residues. CDR3: CASSERLRESYNDYTF. The CDR3 bases that were read are TGTGCCAGCAGTGAAAGGCTGCGGGAGTCTTACAATGAC.

About this clone: The read terminates 3 residues before the CDR3 end, so the remaining end is supplied by the germline J gene. The chain employs TRBV28 and TRBJ1-5; D is uncertain. Germline V gene lookup returns CDR1 MDHEN and CDR2 SYDVKM. With 4 bases removed from V and 0 bases from J, the gap between germline ends came to 7 bases. The CDR3 has 14 amino acids. The CDR3 sequence: CASSSRYSNQPQHF. CDR3 DNA (partial): TGTGCCAGCAGTTCAAGGTATAGCAATCAGCCC.

CDR3 DNA, as far as it was read: TGTGCCAGCAGCGTGACAGGGAATTCTGAA. Translating gives CASSVTGNSE. The whole CDR3 is CASSVTGNSEAFF. The chain joins TRBV9 to TRBJ1-1, with 7 nucleotides matching TRBD1. The read terminates 3 residues before the CDR3 end, so the remaining end is supplied by the germline J gene. The ends lost 2 bases at V and 6 bases at J; junction bases unmatched: 4. Germline lookup yields CDR1 SGDLS and CDR2 YYNGEE. This CDR3 has 13 residues.

A word on this clone: The read halts 3 residues ahead of the CDR3 end, with the missing end drawn from the germline J gene. The rearrangement uses TRBV9 and TRBJ2-1; 10 positions match TRBD2. The ends lost 2 bases at V and 6 bases at J; junction bases unmatched: 2. This CDR3 has 14 residues. CDR1 and CDR2 from the germline V gene are SGDLS and YYNGEE. CDR3 protein: CASSVLAGVNEQFF. The covered CDR3 bases are TGTGCCAGCAGCGTTCTAGCGGGAGTCAATGAG.

Regarding this clone: From the germline J gene comes the end of the CDR3, since the read stops 3 residues before it. The chain recombines TRBV20-1 with TRBJ2-1; 9 nucleotides agree with TRBD1. The junction had 10 bases not matched to a gene; V was cut back by 0 bases and J by 7 bases. Germline assignment: CDR1 DFQATT and CDR2 SNEGSKA (reference sequence). The CDR3 contains 16 residues. The CDR3: CSARDLRQGVGNEQFF. The DNA read from the CDR3 is TGCAGTGCTAGAGATCTGCGACAGGGGGTAGGAAATGAG.

To note about this clone: A junction end diverges from the germline sequence, so it may reflect a read error. The read ends 3 residues before the CDR3 terminus; that terminus is restored from the germline J gene. This chain joins TRBV7-7 and TRBJ1-2; a weak D match, TRBD1 (5 bases). In germline, CDR1 is SSHAT, CDR2 FNYEAQ (reference sequence). The length of the CDR3 is 18 residues. The CDR3 protein is CASSPGTSGGSSYNDYTF. CDR3 bases read: TGTGCTAGCAGTCCTGGGACTAGCGGGGGGAGCTCCTACAATGAC.

Points on this clone: Read coverage stops 3 residues before the CDR3 terminus; the germline J gene supplies the remainder. V gene TRBV11-2 combines with J gene TRBJ2-7; perhaps TRBD2 as D (5 bases). The CDR3 consists of 14 residues. Trimming took off 4 bases at V and 2 bases at J, with 12 bases between the two ends. Looked up from germline, CDR1 is SGHAT and CDR2 is FQNNGV. The DNA read from the CDR3 is TGTGCCAGCAGCTCCTGGACTGGAACCTACGAG. Protein: CASSSWTGTYE. The whole CDR3 protein is CASSSWTGTYEQYF.

Points on this clone: Sequencing ends 3 residues short of the CDR3 end; the germline J gene provides the rest. This rearrangement joins TRBV18 to TRBJ1-3; 7 bases are a match to TRBD1. The germline V gene has CDR1 KGHSH and CDR2 LQKENI. This CDR3 has 16 residues. Trimming at V came to 3 bases and at J to 3 bases, leaving 8 bases not matched to a gene. The covered CDR3 bases are TGTGCCAGCTCACCGACCGGGACAGTCAGTGGAAACACC. Its translation: CASSPTGTVSGNT. The full CDR3 sequence reads CASSPTGTVSGNTIYF.

About this clone itself: The missing CDR3 end, 3 residues past where the read stops, is filled in from the germline J gene. The rearrangement joins TRBV19 to TRBJ2-5; maybe TRBD1 (7 bases). Germline-derived CDR1 and CDR2 are LNHDA and SQIVND (reference sequence). The CDR3 sequence is 17 residues long. The V and J ends lost 5 bases and 5 bases respectively, with 24 bases between them. CDR3 in amino acids: CASSANNRGRRGETQYF. The covered CDR3 bases are TGTGCCAGTAGTGCGAACAACAGGGGTAGACGGGGGGAGACC.

CDR3 DNA (partial): TGTGCCAGCAGCTCGCGGCATGGCCCAGATACG. Protein sequence: CASSSRHGPDT. The whole CDR3 protein reads CASSSRHGPDTQYF. The rearrangement joins TRBV11-3 to TRBJ2-3; D uncertain. The read is 3 residues too short to cover the CDR3 end, so that end is filled in from the germline J gene. Deletions cut 4 bases from V and 4 bases from J, with 12 bases between. The length of the CDR3 is 14 residues. Germline V CDR1 and CDR2: SGHNT, YENEEA.

Comments on this clone: The DNA ends 3 residues before the CDR3 does, and the rest of the CDR3 is filled in from the germline J gene. The chain is built from TRBV7-8 and TRBJ2-3, with TRBD2 matching 7 bases. CDR1 SGHVS and CDR2 FQNEAQ come from the germline V gene. This CDR3 has 16 amino acids. The chain's CDR3 is CASSLAGGFSNQPQYF. The CDR3 bases that were read are TGTGCCAGCAGCTTAGCGGGGGGGTTTAGCAATCAGCCG.

To note about this clone: From the germline J gene comes the end of the CDR3, since the read stops 3 residues before it. The chain is built from TRBV20-1 and TRBJ2-7, with TRBD1 as a possible D gene (6 bases). With 3 bases removed from V and 2 bases from J, the gap between germline ends came to 14 bases. Looked up from germline, CDR1 is DFQATT and CDR2 is SNEGSKA (reference sequence). This CDR3 comprises 14 residues. CDR3 loop: CSASGTPSTYEQYF. The CDR3 bases that were read are TGCAGTGCTAGCGGGACACCTAGTACCTACGAG.

Judged by frequency, this clone is medium-sized. The CDR3 end lies 3 residues beyond the end of the read and is filled in from the germline J gene. The chain combines TRBV7-9 with TRBJ1-4; 7 bases map to TRBD1. Trimming removed 3 bases from V and 4 bases from J; junction bases left unmatched: 2. From germline, CDR1 is SEHNR and CDR2 FQNEAQ (reference sequence). This CDR3 has 14 amino acids. The CDR3 spells CASSFGQDNEKLFF. The sequenced part of the CDR3 DNA is TGTGCCAGCAGCTTCGGACAGGATAATGAAAAA.

The sequenced CDR3 bases are TGCAGTGCTAGACCTGAGCTGAACACTGAA. Amino acid sequence: CSARPELNTE. The entire CDR3 is CSARPELNTEAFF. This chain uses TRBV20-1 with TRBJ1-1; no firm D call. The CDR3 end lies 3 residues beyond the end of the read and is filled in from the germline J gene. This CDR3 contains 13 residues. Germline CDR1 is DFQATT and CDR2 is SNEGSKA (reference sequence). V lost 2 bases, J lost 0 bases, and 7 bases lay in between.

A remark on this clone: With the read ending 3 residues before the CDR3 end, the germline J gene is used to fill in that end. The chain joins TRBV7-9 to TRBJ2-5; possible D gene TRBD2, 6 bases. Germline CDR1 SEHNR, CDR2 FQNEAQ (reference sequence). The CDR3 covers 13 residues. V lost 3 bases, J lost 4 bases, and 9 bases lay in between. CDR3 bases read: TGTGCCAGCAGCTTCGGGGGTCGAGAGACC. It yields the protein CASSFGGRET. The full CDR3 reads CASSFGGRETQYF.

Points on this clone: The CDR3 end falls 3 residues outside the read, so it is completed with the germline J gene. The gene calls are TRBV5-4 and TRBJ2-7; a weak D match, TRBD1 (6 bases). This CDR3 comprises 16 residues. Germline CDR1 and CDR2: SGHNT and YYREEE (reference sequence). V dropped 2 bases and J dropped 1 base, with 16 bases sitting between them. The part of the CDR3 DNA that was read is TGTGCCAGCAGCTTTGGGGGCGTCTTTAGGTCCTACGAG. It is translated as CASSFGGVFRSYE. In full, the CDR3 is CASSFGGVFRSYEQYF.

About this clone: Coverage ceases 3 residues before the CDR3 finishes, and the germline J gene fills in the end. J is TRBJ2-2 and V is TRBV7-9, with a possible D match to TRBD1 (5 bases). CDR3 length: 15 amino acids. Germline CDR1 is SEHNR and CDR2 is FQNEAQ (reference sequence). The chain's CDR3 is CASSPTETRNSPLFF. The part of the CDR3 DNA that was read is TGTGCCAGCAGCCCGACAGAGACTCGGAATTCACCG.

On this clone itself: The read stops 3 residues short of the end of the CDR3; the missing end is completed from the germline J gene. This chain uses TRBV5-1 with TRBJ2-1; 8 positions match TRBD1. With 4 bases clipped from V and 4 bases from J, the junction kept 4 bases outside the gene matches. This CDR3 region has 14 residues. Per germline, CDR1 SGHRS and CDR2 YFSETQ. The sequenced CDR3 bases are TGCGCCAGCAGCGCCGGGACAGGTTACAATGAG. Translated, it gives CASSAGTGYNE. The complete CDR3 sequence is CASSAGTGYNEQFF.

A note on this clone: The CDR3 end falls 3 residues outside the read, so it is completed with the germline J gene. The gene calls are TRBV5-1 and TRBJ2-5, with TRBD1 matching over 10 bases. The CDR3 has 15 residues. Germline-derived CDR1 and CDR2 are SGHRS and YFSETQ. V shed 5 bases and J 5 bases; nucleotides not matched to a gene: 9. CDR3 DNA (partial): TGCGCCAGCAGTCCAGACAGGGGGCTCGGGGAGACC. This sequence encodes CASSPDRGLGET. The complete CDR3 reads CASSPDRGLGETQYF.

This CDR3 is CASSQRGTYEQYF. The part of the CDR3 DNA that was read is TGTGCCAGTAGTCAACGGGGGACCTACGAG. The V call is TRBV19, the J call TRBJ2-7; D may be TRBD2 (6 bases). Read coverage stops 3 residues before the CDR3 terminus; the germline J gene supplies the remainder. The germline V gene encodes CDR1 LNHDA and CDR2 SQIVND (reference sequence). This CDR3 has 13 amino acids. Trimming pared 5 bases from V and 2 bases from J, leaving 10 bases between.

This clone is deemed medium-sized by its frequency. The sequence runs out 3 residues before the end of the CDR3; the remainder is reconstructed from the germline J gene. The chain recombines TRBV10-1 with TRBJ2-1; maybe TRBD1 (5 bases). The CDR3 loop spans 15 amino acids. The ends were cut back, 2 bases at V and 0 bases at J, with 8 bases in the middle. In germline, CDR1 is WNHNN, CDR2 SYGVQD (reference sequence). CDR3 bases read: TGCGCCAGCAGTGAGGGGGCGAGCTCCTACAATGAG. Protein: CASSEGASSYNE. The whole CDR3 sequence is CASSEGASSYNEQFF.

Note on this clone: Read data end 3 residues before the CDR3 end; the end is taken from the germline J gene. V usage is TRBV6-2 or TRBV6-3 and J usage is TRBJ1-5; D remains unclear. Germline V gene data show CDR1 as MNHEY and CDR2 as SVGEGT. The length of the CDR3 is 14 residues. Trimming removed 2 bases at V and 5 bases at J, with 10 bases between. CDR3 sequence: CASSYAGSYQPQHF. The CDR3 DNA, read in part, is TGTGCCAGCAGTTACGCGGGGTCCTATCAGCCC.

The CDR3 sequence: CAWSDDRGPNYGYTF. The CDR3 bases that were read are TGTGCCTGGAGTGATGACAGGGGGCCTAACTATGGC. The V gene is TRBV30, the J gene TRBJ1-2; 10 bases agree with TRBD1. Sequencing ends 3 residues short of the CDR3 end; the germline J gene provides the rest. V shed 1 base and J 0 bases; nucleotides not matched to a gene: 2. The germline V gene encodes CDR1 GTSNPN and CDR2 SVGIG (reference sequence). This CDR3 spans 15 amino acids. Full variable domain (remainder filled in from reference TRBV30 and TRBJ1-2): SQTIHQWPATLVQPVGSPLSLECTVEGTSNPNLYWYRQAAGRGLQLLFYSVGIGQISSEVPQNLSASRPQDRQFILSSKKLLLSDSGFYLCAWSDDRGPNYGYTFGSGTRLTVV.

Comment on this clone: The sequenced fragment ends 3 residues before the CDR3 boundary, so the rest is inferred from the germline J gene. The chain uses TRBV20-1 and TRBJ2-5; D possibly corresponds to TRBD1 (7 bases). Trimming shortened V by 5 bases and J by 4 bases, and 17 bases separated the two germline ends. This CDR3 region has 14 residues. Germline CDR1 reads DFQATT; CDR2 reads SNEGSKA (reference sequence). The CDR3 region is CSARAGQEGETQYF. The CDR3 DNA, read in part, is TGCAGTGCTCGAGCTGGACAGGAGGGAGAGACC.

Turning to this clone: The CDR3 goes on 3 residues after the read ends, and that part is filled in from the germline J gene. The J gene is TRBJ2-3, the V gene TRBV19; a weak D match, TRBD2 (6 bases). Germline V gene lookup returns CDR1 LNHDA and CDR2 SQIVND (reference sequence). Trimming left V 1 base short and J 6 bases short, with 8 bases between. The CDR3 sequence is 13 residues long. The CDR3 bases that were read are TGTGCCAGTAGTATAGGACGGGGGGATACG. Translated, it gives CASSIGRGDT. Given in full, the CDR3 is CASSIGRGDTQYF.